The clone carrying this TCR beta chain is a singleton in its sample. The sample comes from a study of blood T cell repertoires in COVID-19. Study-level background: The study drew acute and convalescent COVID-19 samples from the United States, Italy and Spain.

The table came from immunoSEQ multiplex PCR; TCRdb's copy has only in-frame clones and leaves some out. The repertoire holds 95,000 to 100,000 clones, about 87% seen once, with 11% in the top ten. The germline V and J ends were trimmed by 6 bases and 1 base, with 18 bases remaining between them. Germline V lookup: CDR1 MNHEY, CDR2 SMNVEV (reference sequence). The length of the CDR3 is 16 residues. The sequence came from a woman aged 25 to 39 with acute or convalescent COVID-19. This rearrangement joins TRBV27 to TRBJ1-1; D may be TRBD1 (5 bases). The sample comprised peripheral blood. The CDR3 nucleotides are TGTGCCAGCAGGAGTGGTAGCGGGGACGGGAACACTGAAGCTTTCTTT. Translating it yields CASRSGSGDGNTEAFF.